This note documents a single T cell receptor beta chain sequence. The antigen is unknown. This sample was taken from a study of T cells in localized non-small cell lung cancer. V trimming: 7 bases; J trimming: 3 bases; junction bases outside the gene matches: 4. The CDR3 is 14 residues long. Germline values: CDR1 MNHNS, CDR2 SASEGT. Sequencing used immunoSEQ multiplex PCR; TCRdb keeps in-frame clones, though not all of them. Among over 45,000 clones listed, about 80% were seen once. The study, taken as a whole, reports: The greatest T cell clonality was found in uninvolved adjacent lung (higher than in tumor). The appearance of a median around 57 of the top 100 tumor clones was seen in adjacent lung. Heterogeneity stays possible, as sequencing covered only one tumor region.

The source was peripheral blood, collected before any cancer treatment. The TCR was taken from a man aged 40 to 75 with stage I squamous cell lung carcinoma. The J gene is TRBJ2-1, the V gene TRBV6-1; TRBD2 matches at 9 bases. CDR3 protein: CASTSSGVYNEQFF. The CDR3 DNA reads TGTGCCAGCACCTCTAGCGGGGTCTACAATGAGCAGTTCTTC.